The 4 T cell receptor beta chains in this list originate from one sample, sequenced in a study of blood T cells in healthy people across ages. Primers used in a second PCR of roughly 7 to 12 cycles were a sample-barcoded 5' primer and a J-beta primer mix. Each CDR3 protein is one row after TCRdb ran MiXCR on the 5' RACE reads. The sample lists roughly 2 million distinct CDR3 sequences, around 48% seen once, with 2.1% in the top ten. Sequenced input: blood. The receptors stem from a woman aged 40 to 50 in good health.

The CDR3 sequence: CASSQVGLTGGLSHYGYTF. The CDR3 DNA is TGCGCCAGCAGCCAAGTGGGCCTGACAGGGGGCCTCTCCCACTATGGCTACACCTTC. This rearrangement joins TRBV4-1 to TRBJ1-2; TRBD1 matches at 10 bases. After removal of 1 base from V and 3 bases from J, the junction contained 14 bases not matched to a gene. This CDR3 is built from 19 residues. Germline CDR1 MGHRA, CDR2 YSYEKL.

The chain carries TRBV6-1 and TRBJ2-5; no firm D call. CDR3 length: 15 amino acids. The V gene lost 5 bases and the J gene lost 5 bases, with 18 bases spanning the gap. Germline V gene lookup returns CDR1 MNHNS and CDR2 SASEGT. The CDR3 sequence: CASSSSLGLVETQYF. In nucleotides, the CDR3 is TGTGCCAGCAGTTCTTCACTTGGGTTAGTGGAGACCCAGTACTTC.

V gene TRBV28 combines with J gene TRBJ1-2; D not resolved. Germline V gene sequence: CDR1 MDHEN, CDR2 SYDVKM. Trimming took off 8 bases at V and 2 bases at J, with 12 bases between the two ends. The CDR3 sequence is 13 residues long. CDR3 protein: CASGREWNYGYTF. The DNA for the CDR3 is TGTGCCAGCGGGCGTGAGTGGAACTATGGCTACACCTTC.

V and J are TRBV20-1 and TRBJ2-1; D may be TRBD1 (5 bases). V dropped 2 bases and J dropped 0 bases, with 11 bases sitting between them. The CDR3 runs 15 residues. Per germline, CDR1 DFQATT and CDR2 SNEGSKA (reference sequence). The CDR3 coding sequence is TGCAGTGCTAGATCATACAGGAGCTCCTACAATGAGCAGTTCTTC. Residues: CSARSYRSSYNEQFF.